Here is one TCR beta chain with its context. V lost 2 bases and J lost 0, with 15 bases in between. The CDR3 spans 17 residues. Per the germline V gene, CDR1 is SNHLY and CDR2 is FYNNEI. The data derive from a study of PD-L1 blockade in urothelial cancer. Only in-frame clones appear in the TCRdb table, and some are missing; sequencing was by immunoSEQ multiplex PCR. The top ten clones hold around 5% of a sample with tens of thousands of clones, 75% to 90% of them seen once. The sequence derives from a woman aged 70-85 years with urothelial cancer. The J gene is TRBJ2-3, the V gene TRBV2, with a tentative D call TRBD1 (5 bases). The specimen was PBMCs, collected around atezolizumab (anti-PD-L1) treatment. This CDR3 is CASSEFTAGLSTDTQYF. Written as DNA, the CDR3 is TGTGCCAGCAGTGAATTTACGGCAGGGCTAAGCACAGATACGCAGTATTTT. Using reference TRBV2 and TRBJ2-3 for the parts outside the CDR3, the full variable domain is EPEVTQTPSHQVTQMGQEVILRCVPISNHLYFYWYRQILGQKVEFLVSFYNNEISEKSEIFDDQFSVERPDGSNFTLKIRSTKLEDSAMYFCASSEFTAGLSTDTQYFGPGTRLTVL.